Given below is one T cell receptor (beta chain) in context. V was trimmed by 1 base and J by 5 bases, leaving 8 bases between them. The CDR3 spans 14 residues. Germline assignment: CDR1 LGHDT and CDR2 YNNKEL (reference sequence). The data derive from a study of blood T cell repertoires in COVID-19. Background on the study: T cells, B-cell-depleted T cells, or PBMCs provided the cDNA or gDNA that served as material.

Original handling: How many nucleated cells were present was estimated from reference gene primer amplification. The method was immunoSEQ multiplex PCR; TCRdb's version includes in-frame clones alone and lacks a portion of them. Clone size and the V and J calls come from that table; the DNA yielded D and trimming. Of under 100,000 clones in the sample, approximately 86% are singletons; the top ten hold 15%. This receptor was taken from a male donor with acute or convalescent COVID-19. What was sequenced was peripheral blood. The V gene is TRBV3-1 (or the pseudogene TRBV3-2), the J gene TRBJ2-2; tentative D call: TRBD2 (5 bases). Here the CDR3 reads CASSQGTRTGELFF. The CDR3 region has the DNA TGTGCCAGCAGCCAAGGGACTCGAACCGGGGAGCTGTTTTTT.